The next 14 T cell receptor beta chains were all read from a single sample in a study of CD8 T cells in Susac syndrome. Random hexamers served to reverse transcribe roughly 0.45 to 1 ug RNA. A single record per CDR3 protein comes from TCRdb applying MiXCR to the immunoSEQ multiplex PCR reads. The sample contains some 260,000 distinct CDR3 sequences, around 84% of which appear only once. Sequenced material: CD8+ T cells from PBMCs. The source is a human donor with multiple sclerosis.

V usage is TRBV7-9 and J usage is TRBJ2-1; D could derive from TRBD1 or TRBD2 (5 bases each). Trimming shortened V by 0 bases and J by 8 bases, and 11 bases separated the two germline ends. The CDR3 loop spans 14 amino acids. Germline lookup yields CDR1 SEHNR and CDR2 FQNEAQ (reference sequence). The CDR3 DNA sequence: TGTGCCAGCAGCTTAGCATTGAGGGACGATGAGCAGTTCTTC. Amino acids: CASSLALRDDEQFF.

This clonotype occurred a few times. The germline gene is not matched at one end of the junction; a read error may be the cause. This chain joins TRBV19 and TRBJ2-1, with no clear D. CDR1 is LNHDA and CDR2 is SQIVND in the germline V gene (reference sequence). This CDR3 is 13 amino acids long. CDR3 amino acids: CASSIDGYNEQFF. DNA for the CDR3: TGTGCCAGTAGTATAGATGGTTACAATGAGCAGTTCTTT.

The chain links TRBV2 to TRBJ2-2, with TRBD2 matching 12 bases. V lost 11 bases, J lost 4 bases, and 11 bases stayed unmatched. The CDR3 consists of 16 residues. Per germline, CDR1 SNHLY and CDR2 FYNNEI. In nucleotides, the CDR3 is TGTGCCGGACAAATGACTAGCGGGAGTCCCACCGGGGAGCTGTTTTTT. Amino acid sequence: CAGQMTSGSPTGELFF.

The chain carries TRBV7-9 and TRBJ2-1; no clear D gene. V lost 1 base and J lost 9, with 7 bases in between. This CDR3 spans 12 amino acids. Per germline, CDR1 SEHNR and CDR2 FQNEAQ (reference sequence). The CDR3 sequence is CASSLVESEQFF. CDR3 bases: TGTGCCAGCAGCTTAGTTGAGTCTGAGCAGTTCTTC.

This clonotype was found a few times. The rearrangement links TRBV14 to TRBJ2-1, with TRBD1 identical over 7 bases. The CDR3 is made up of 13 amino acids. The V gene end was trimmed by 6 bases and the J gene end by 9 bases; junction bases not matched to a gene: 8. The germline V gene has CDR1 SGHDN and CDR2 FVKESK. This chain's CDR3 is CASRRSDRVEQFF. The CDR3 bases are TGTGCCAGCAGAAGGAGCGACAGGGTTGAGCAGTTCTTC.

In regard to this clonotype: One junction end does not reproduce the germline sequence, and a read error may be involved. The V call is TRBV12-3 or TRBV12-4, the J call TRBJ2-4; 11 nucleotides match TRBD1. The length of the CDR3 is 14 residues. The CDR3 nucleotides read TGCGCCAGCAGTCTTTGGGACAGGGGGAACATTCAGTACTTC. Translating gives CASSLWDRGNIQYF.

V gene TRBV5-4 combines with J gene TRBJ2-3; D is tentatively TRBD1 or TRBD2 (5 bases each). The V gene lost 3 bases and the J gene lost 2 bases, with 16 bases spanning the gap. Germline values: CDR1 SGHNT, CDR2 YYREEE (reference sequence). CDR3 length: 16 residues. CDR3: CASSWGSDSPTDTQYF. The CDR3 DNA reads TGTGCCAGCAGCTGGGGGTCCGATTCACCCACAGATACGCAGTATTTT.

The rearrangement uses TRBV9 and TRBJ2-1; 8 positions agree with TRBD2. This CDR3 spans 16 amino acids. Germline lookup yields CDR1 SGDLS and CDR2 YYNGEE. After removal of 0 bases from V and 4 bases from J, the junction contained 6 bases not matched to a gene. The CDR3 DNA sequence: TGTGCCAGCAGCGTAGGCCGGACTAGCTTTTACAATGAGCAGTTCTTC. This sequence encodes CASSVGRTSFYNEQFF. The variable domain in full, with the rest retrieved from reference TRBV9 and TRBJ2-1, is DSGVTQTPKHLITATGQRVTLRCSPRSGDLSVYWYQQSLDQGLQFLIQYYNGEERAKGNILERFSAQQFPDLHSELNLSSLELGDSALYFCASSVGRTSFYNEQFFGPGTRLTVL.

The chain is built from TRBV28 and TRBJ2-1; the match to TRBD2 covers 10 bases. This CDR3 is 16 amino acids long. Unmatched junction bases numbered 4, after V lost 5 bases and J lost 0 bases. Germline assignment: CDR1 MDHEN and CDR2 SYDVKM. CDR3 in DNA: TGTGCCAGCAGTGAAATAGCGGGAGGCTCCTACAATGAGCAGTTCTTC. It translates to CASSEIAGGSYNEQFF.

J is TRBJ1-6 and V is TRBV21-1; TRBD1, the table's D call, lacks a check against the DNA. TRBV21-1 is a pseudogene locus. This CDR3 has 15 residues. The CDR3: CASREPGQGNSPLHF. CDR3 DNA: TGTGCCAGCAGGGAACCAGGACAAGGGAATTCACCCCTCCACTTT.

V and J are TRBV6-6 and TRBJ2-7; 9 bases are shared with TRBD2. Germline lookup yields CDR1 MNHNY and CDR2 SVGAGI (reference sequence). V trimming: 11 bases; J trimming: 5 bases; junction bases outside the gene matches: 13. The CDR3 is 14 amino acids. CDR3 sequence (DNA): TGTGCCTCCTCACTTAGCGGGAGTCGCCACGAGCAGTACTTC. It specifies CASSLSGSRHEQYF.

The chain employs TRBV24-1 and TRBJ2-5, with TRBD2 identical over 9 bases. The CDR3 contains 16 residues. The V segment lost 4 bases and the J segment 2 bases; nucleotides outside the gene matches: 7. CDR1 and CDR2 (germline): KGHDR, SFDVKD. CDR3 bases: TGTGCCACCAGTGACGGGGTAGCGGGAGTTCAAGAGACCCAGTACTTC. Protein sequence: CATSDGVAGVQETQYF.

This sequence joins TRBV28 and TRBJ1-2; no clear D. Germline V gene lookup returns CDR1 MDHEN and CDR2 SYDVKM. This CDR3 contains 13 residues. Trimming removed 3 bases at V and 8 bases at J, with 13 bases between. CDR3 in amino acids: CASSFWAEEGYTF. CDR3 DNA: TGTGCCAGCAGTTTTTGGGCAGAAGAAGGCTACACCTTC.

This chain links TRBV12-3 or TRBV12-4 with TRBJ1-1; 7 positions agree with TRBD1. This CDR3 spans 13 amino acids. The ends lost 3 bases at V and 3 bases at J; junction bases unmatched: 1. CDR3 region: CASSFDRDTEAFF. DNA for the CDR3: TGTGCCAGCAGTTTCGACAGGGACACTGAAGCTTTCTTT.